The 19 T cell receptor beta chains listed next were all sequenced from one sample in a study of blood T cells in healthy people across ages. Sample-barcoded 5' priming and a J-beta primer mix drove a second PCR of about 6 to 11 cycles. A single record per CDR3 protein comes from TCRdb applying MiXCR to the 5' RACE reads. This table holds some 710,000 distinct CDR3 sequences, around 50% found once. Sequencing used blood. These receptors were taken from a man of 80 years or more in good health.

This clonotype was seen only a few times. J is TRBJ2-2 and V is TRBV5-1, with D perhaps assigned TRBD1 or TRBD2 (6 bases each). In germline, CDR1 is SGHRS, CDR2 YFSETQ. Between the trimmed V and J ends, which lost 4 bases and 9 bases, there was a span of 19 bases. This CDR3 is built from 15 residues. CDR3 sequence (DNA): TGCGCCAGCAGCCCCTCGACTAGGGGGGACAGGGAGCTGTTTTTT. Translated: CASSPSTRGDRELFF.

V and J are TRBV30 and TRBJ1-2; D not resolved. The V end was cut by 8 bases, the J end by 1 base, with 11 bases between. Germline loops: CDR1 GTSNPN, CDR2 SVGIG (reference sequence). The CDR3 contains 12 residues. CDR3 sequence: CAGRNGNYGYTF. CDR3 bases: TGTGCCGGAAGGAACGGTAACTATGGCTACACCTTC.

This chain joins TRBV7-2 and TRBJ1-4; D call uncertain. Trimming removed 7 bases at V and 4 bases at J, with 10 bases between. The CDR3 is made up of 13 amino acids. Germline V gene sequence: CDR1 SGHTA, CDR2 FQGNSA. Written as DNA, the CDR3 is TGTGCCAGCACAACACGGGTTAATGAAAAACTGTTTTTT. Amino acid sequence: CASTTRVNEKLFF.

J is TRBJ2-5 and V is TRBV30; 11 bases are shared with TRBD2. The germline V gene has CDR1 GTSNPN and CDR2 SVGIG (reference sequence). There are 13 residues in the CDR3. Trimming removed 7 bases from V and 4 bases from J; junction bases left unmatched: 5. The CDR3 here is CASRLAGIETQYF. The CDR3 DNA is TGTGCCTCTCGACTAGCGGGAATAGAGACCCAGTACTTC.

The rearrangement uses TRBV11-1 and TRBJ2-7; 7 bases agree with TRBD1. Germline trimming cut 5 bases from V and 2 bases from J; bases unmatched to any gene: 9. The CDR3 contains 15 residues. Per germline, CDR1 SGHAT and CDR2 FQDESV (reference sequence). The CDR3 nucleotides read TGTGCCAGCAGCCCCACCGTGGGACAGCCCTACGAGCAGTACTTC. It yields the protein CASSPTVGQPYEQYF. Variable domain in full (rest from reference TRBV11-1 and TRBJ2-7): EAEVAQSPRYKITEKSQAVAFWCDPISGHATLYWYRQILGQGPELLVQFQDESVVDDSQLPKDRFSAERLKGVDSTLKIQPAELGDSAMYLCASSPTVGQPYEQYFGPGTRLTVT.

This clonotype was observed a few times. The V and J genes are TRBV21-1 and TRBJ2-1; the table's D gene call, TRBD2, was not cross checked with the DNA. TRBV21-1 is a pseudogene. The CDR3 loop spans 16 amino acids. CDR3 protein: CASRPTGTSAFNEQFF. CDR3 bases: TGTGCCAGCAGACCTACCGGGACTAGCGCCTTCAATGAGCAGTTCTTC.

The chain combines TRBV5-5 with TRBJ1-1; TRBD1 matches 7 bases. Germline V gene sequence: CDR1 SGHKS, CDR2 YYEKEE (reference sequence). CDR3 length: 14 residues. V lost 3 bases and J lost 7; bases outside the gene matches: 9. The CDR3 spells CASSWVGTVYEAFF. The CDR3 DNA reads as TGTGCCAGCAGCTGGGTAGGGACAGTCTATGAAGCTTTCTTT.

The V gene is TRBV7-2, the J gene TRBJ2-1; no firm D call. The V end was cut by 5 bases, the J end by 10 bases, with 18 bases between. The CDR3 has 14 amino acids. Per the germline V gene, CDR1 is SGHTA and CDR2 is FQGNSA. CDR3 in DNA: TGTGCCAGCAGCCGTGTGACTCCCTCCTACGAGCAGTTCTTC. Translation: CASSRVTPSYEQFF.

This clonotype was observed a handful of times. V and J are TRBV25-1 and TRBJ1-2, with D unclear. From germline, CDR1 is MGHDK and CDR2 SYGVNS. The CDR3 sequence is 12 residues long. With 3 bases removed from V and 3 bases from J, the gap between germline ends came to 5 bases. CDR3 region: CASSDGHYGYTF. Here the CDR3 DNA reads TGTGCCAGCAGTGACGGACACTATGGCTACACCTTC.

The V call is TRBV3-1, the J call TRBJ1-2; D not resolved. Looked up from germline, CDR1 is LGHDT and CDR2 is YNNKEL (reference sequence). This CDR3 region has 16 residues. V gave up 0 bases and J gave up 7 bases, with 18 bases separating them. The CDR3 protein is CASSQDTTGARGGYTF. CDR3 bases: TGTGCCAGCAGCCAAGATACAACGGGTGCGAGAGGTGGCTACACCTTC. Together with reference TRBV3-1 and TRBJ1-2, the CDR3 gives the full variable domain: DTAVSQTPKYLVTQMGNDKSIKCEQNLGHDTMYWYKQDSKKFLKIMFSYNNKELIINETVPNRFSPKSPDKAHLNLHINSLELGDSAVYFCASSQDTTGARGGYTFGSGTRLTVV.

V is TRBV7-2 and J is TRBJ2-7, with D perhaps TRBD1 (6 bases). The V gene's germline CDR1 is SGHTA and CDR2 FQGNSA. The V and J ends lost 5 bases and 1 base respectively, with 15 bases between them. The CDR3 extends over 15 amino acids. The CDR3 DNA reads as TGTGCCAGCAGCCATCAGGGGATCGGGTCCTACGAGCAGTACTTC. It encodes CASSHQGIGSYEQYF.

On this clonotype itself: Since a much larger clone is just one base distant, this may be a read error. This chain connects TRBV11-2 to TRBJ2-1; 11 bases are a match to TRBD2. Per the germline V gene, CDR1 is SGHAT and CDR2 is FQNNGV. This CDR3 has 15 amino acids. This CDR3 is CASSSLAGGYNKQFF. The DNA for the CDR3 is TGTGCCAGCAGCTCATTAGCGGGAGGGTACAATAAGCAGTTCTTC. Full variable domain (rest looked up from reference TRBV11-2 and TRBJ2-1): EAGVAQSPRYKIIEKRQSVAFWCNPISGHATLYWYQQILGQGPKLLIQFQNNGVVDDSQLPKDRFSAERLKGVDSTLKIQPAKLEDSAVYLCASSSLAGGYNKQFFGPGTRLTVL.

The chain recombines TRBV27 with TRBJ2-5; TRBD1 or TRBD2 may be the D gene (5 bases each). Trimming shortened V by 5 bases and J by 11 bases, and 18 bases separated the two germline ends. The CDR3 length is 13 residues. CDR1 and CDR2 (germline): MNHEY, SMNVEV (reference sequence). The CDR3 here is CASSTGTVNEQYF. CDR3 coding DNA: TGTGCCAGCAGTACCGGGACCGTTAATGAGCAGTACTTC.

Only a few counts were recorded for this clonotype. This may stem from a read error, because a much larger clone lies one nucleotide away. The chain couples TRBV29-1 to TRBJ2-5; perhaps TRBD1 as D (6 bases). V shed 4 bases and J shed 11 bases, with 14 bases lying between them. The CDR3 loop spans 11 amino acids. Germline-derived CDR1 and CDR2 are SQVTM and ANQGSEA. CDR3 amino acids: CSVGISQGQYF. The CDR3 DNA is TGCAGCGTTGGCATCTCTCAGGGGCAGTACTTC.

Many counts were recorded for this clonotype. V usage is TRBV29-1 and J usage is TRBJ2-3; D not resolved. The CDR3 runs to 13 residues. The V end lost 1 base, the J end lost 2 bases, and 7 bases lay between the germline ends. Looked up from germline, CDR1 is SQVTM and CDR2 is ANQGSEA. The CDR3 is CSVEGGPTDTQYF. For the CDR3, the DNA is TGCAGCGTTGAAGGTGGCCCCACAGATACGCAGTATTTT.

CDR3 sequence (DNA): TGTGCCAGCAGCTTAATGGGGGGGGAGGGCTACGAGCAGTACTTC. Protein product: CASSLMGGEGYEQYF. The V call is TRBV7-2, the J call TRBJ2-4; 7 bases agree with TRBD2. The DNA end lines up better with TRBJ2-7; the J call may be wrong. Per germline, CDR1 SGHTA and CDR2 FQGNSA. The CDR3 is 15 amino acids.

Turning to this clonotype: Germline is not matched at one junction end, which may reflect a read error. J is TRBJ2-3 and V is TRBV24-1; tentative D call: TRBD1 (6 bases). The CDR3 covers 15 residues. Germline CDR1 and CDR2: KGHDR and SFDVKD. CDR3 DNA sequence: TGTGCCGCCAGTGGGCAACAGGGCTACACAGATACGCAGTATTTT. Translation gives CAASGQQGYTDTQYF.

The chain couples TRBV20-1 to TRBJ2-7; no definite D call. Germline V gene data show CDR1 as DFQATT and CDR2 as SNEGSKA (reference sequence). Trimming cost V 1 base and J 2 bases, with 12 bases left between them. CDR3 length: 14 residues. The CDR3 protein is CSARAMDGPYEQYF. The CDR3 DNA is TGCAGTGCTAGAGCCATGGACGGTCCCTACGAGCAGTACTTC.

V gene TRBV7-2 combines with J gene TRBJ2-5; no definite D call. CDR3 length: 15 residues. CDR1 and CDR2 from the germline V gene are SGHTA and FQGNSA. V dropped 5 bases and J dropped 0 bases, with 13 bases sitting between them. The CDR3 is CASSRLAAHQETQYF. The DNA of the CDR3 is TGTGCCAGCAGCCGCTTGGCGGCCCACCAAGAGACCCAGTACTTC.